One T cell receptor beta chain is described in this entry. No antigen is known for it. The data are from a study of shared clonotypes between healthy human individuals. Study-level information: Donor ages ranged 18 to 49 years: a couple of women, three men.

Sequencing used immunoSEQ multiplex PCR; TCRdb keeps in-frame clones, though not all of them. The data contain 550,000 to 850,000 clones, around 74% of them singletons. General study results and limits: Rarefaction indicated that sorted-subset sequencing remained incomplete although depth was large.

This sequence was found in a woman aged 30 to 39 in good health. Specimen: memory CD4+ T cells sorted from blood. Documented subset: CD45RA-negative fraction.

This chain's CDR3 is CASSLGHRARGGDEKLFF. CDR3 DNA: TGCGCCAGCAGCTTGGGACACAGGGCACGGGGTGGTGATGAAAAACTGTTTTTT. The gene calls are TRBV5-1 and TRBJ1-4; possible D gene TRBD1, 6 bases. Germline CDR1 is SGHRS and CDR2 is YFSETQ. Trimming left V 0 bases short and J 6 bases short, with 21 bases between. This CDR3 has 18 residues.